This entry features one T cell receptor (beta chain) sequence. The record originates from a study of human T cells and chemical hapten exposure. Whole blood that had not been fractionated was the source of extracted total RNA. The library labeled individual cDNA molecules by adding unique molecular identifiers to them. Via MiXCR, TCRdb re-called the 5' RACE reads, giving one row per CDR3 protein. The sample carries about 80,000 distinct CDR3 sequences, more than 7% recorded once. The CDR3 consists of 15 residues. CDR1 and CDR2 (germline): SGHRS, YFSETQ. Germline trimming cut 4 bases from V and 7 bases from J; bases unmatched to any gene: 11.

J is TRBJ2-1 and V is TRBV5-1, with 7 bases fitting TRBD2. The receptor comes from a male donor in good health. The CDR3 nucleotides are TGCGCCAGCAGCCCCTCCCAGCGGGAAAGGAATGAGCAGTTCTTC. Protein sequence: CASSPSQRERNEQFF. Together with reference TRBV5-1 and TRBJ2-1, the CDR3 gives the full variable domain: KAGVTQTPRYLIKTRGQQVTLSCSPISGHRSVSWYQQTPGQGLQFLFEYFSETQRNKGNFPGRFSGRQFSNSRSEMNVSTLELGDSALYLCASSPSQRERNEQFFGPGTRLTVL.